A selection of T cell receptor beta chains follows, all from one sample in a study of cytomegalovirus exposure and HLA in healthy donors. Assay: immunoSEQ multiplex PCR; the TCRdb copy retains only in-frame clones and omits some. Of about 200,000 clones in the sample, around 87% were seen once. Input material: PBMCs. The origin of the receptors is a woman between 18 and 30 years old in good health and CMV-seropositive. CDR3s include the opening cysteine and the closing phenylalanine or tryptophan. The D gene is left open where the match is weak. Clone sizes are given selectively: once, few, many, or a class where the clone is expanded.

CDR3 DNA: TGTGCCAGCGGGCCGAACTCCTACAATGAGCAGTTCTTC
CDR3 protein: CASGPNSYNEQFF
V gene: TRBV27
clone size: NA
J gene: TRBJ2-1
D gene: NA

CDR3 DNA: TGTGCCTGGATAACAGGGGATGGCTACACCTTC
CDR3 protein: CAWITGDGYTF
V gene: TRBV30
clone size: NA
J gene: TRBJ1-2
D gene: TRBD1

CDR3 DNA: TGTGCCATCAGCTCAGTCTCCGAGGCTTACAATGAGCAGTTCTTC
CDR3 protein: CAISSVSEAYNEQFF
V gene: TRBV10-3
clone size: once
J gene: TRBJ2-1
D gene: NA

CDR3 DNA: TGTGCCAGCAGTGCCAGCCTAGCGGGAGCGAGTGAGCAGTTCTTC
CDR3 protein: CASSASLAGASEQFF
V gene: TRBV6-4
clone size: few
J gene: TRBJ2-1
D gene: TRBD2

CDR3 DNA: TGCGCCAGCAGCTTGGGGCAGGGCGCGAACACCGGGGAGCTGTTTTTT
CDR3 protein: CASSLGQGANTGELFF
V gene: TRBV5-1
clone size: NA
J gene: TRBJ2-2
D gene: NA

CDR3 DNA: TGCGCCAGCAGCCTACAGGGGATGGGAACAGATACGCAGTATTTT
CDR3 protein: CASSLQGMGTDTQYF
V gene: TRBV4-1
clone size: NA
J gene: TRBJ2-3
D gene: TRBD1

CDR3 DNA: TGTGCCAGCAGCTTAGTTGGTCTAGCGGGAAACAATGAGCAGTTCTTC
CDR3 protein: CASSLVGLAGNNEQFF
V gene: TRBV7-9
clone size: NA
J gene: TRBJ2-1
D gene: TRBD2

CDR3 DNA: TGCGCCAGCAGCACGGGACTAGCGGGAGTAATGGGCACAGATACGCAGTATTTT
CDR3 protein: CASSTGLAGVMGTDTQYF
V gene: TRBV5-1
clone size: NA
J gene: TRBJ2-3
D gene: TRBD2

CDR3 DNA: TGTGCCAGCTCACGAAGGGGACAGGGGAGGCAAGAGACCCAGTACTTC
CDR3 protein: CASSRRGQGRQETQYF
V gene: TRBV18
clone size: NA
J gene: TRBJ2-5
D gene: TRBD1

CDR3 DNA: TGTGCCAGCAGCCAAAGGGGTGAGACCACTGAAGCTTTCTTT
CDR3 protein: CASSQRGETTEAFF
V gene: TRBV28
clone size: NA
J gene: TRBJ1-1
D gene: NA

CDR3 DNA: TGTGCCAGCAGCCACCCCCTCAGGGAAAACACCTTAAGACCTCCCTTCTTC
CDR3 protein: CASSHPLRENTLRPPFF
V gene: TRBV9
clone size: NA
J gene: TRBJ1-2
D gene: NA

CDR3 DNA: TGCGCCAGCAGCACATCCGGGACAGGGGACACTGAAGCTTTCTTT
CDR3 protein: CASSTSGTGDTEAFF
V gene: TRBV5-1
clone size: NA
J gene: TRBJ1-1
D gene: TRBD1

CDR3 DNA: TGTGCCAGCAGCCCTACCCGACTAGCCGAGCAGTACTTC
CDR3 protein: CASSPTRLAEQYF
V gene: TRBV4-2
clone size: NA
J gene: TRBJ2-7
D gene: TRBD2

CDR3 DNA: TGTGCCAGCAGCTCACTTTGGACAGGGGGAGCTTATGGCTACACCTTC
CDR3 protein: CASSSLWTGGAYGYTF
V gene: TRBV7-9
clone size: NA
J gene: TRBJ1-2
D gene: TRBD1

CDR3 DNA: TGCGCCAGCAGCCAACGGGGGGAAGCTCAGCCCCAGCATTTT
CDR3 protein: CASSQRGEAQPQHF
V gene: TRBV4-1
clone size: NA
J gene: TRBJ1-5
D gene: NA

CDR3 DNA: TGTGCCAGCAGCTCCCTAGCCGGGGAGCTGTTTTTT
CDR3 protein: CASSSLAGELFF
V gene: TRBV7-6
clone size: NA
J gene: TRBJ2-2
D gene: NA

CDR3 DNA: TGTGCCAGCATGGGACTAGCGGAGGATGAGCAGTTCTTC
CDR3 protein: CASMGLAEDEQFF
V gene: TRBV7-9
clone size: once
J gene: TRBJ2-1
D gene: TRBD2

CDR3 DNA: TGCGCCAGCAGCCTCAGAGGGGGTCTCGCGCGGAACATTCAGTACTTC
CDR3 protein: CASSLRGGLARNIQYF
V gene: TRBV4-1
clone size: NA
J gene: TRBJ2-4
D gene: NA

CDR3 DNA: TGTGCCTGGGCACAGGGGTGGAATGAAAAACTGTTTTTT
CDR3 protein: CAWAQGWNEKLFF
V gene: TRBV30
clone size: NA
J gene: TRBJ1-4
D gene: TRBD1

CDR3 DNA: TGCGCCAGCAGCTTGCGGGGACAGGGCAGCACCGGGGAGCTGTTTTTT
CDR3 protein: CASSLRGQGSTGELFF
V gene: TRBV5-1
clone size: NA
J gene: TRBJ2-2
D gene: TRBD1

CDR3 DNA: TGTGCCAGCAGTCCGGGCACAGGGGCGGCTTTCTTT
CDR3 protein: CASSPGTGAAFF
V gene: TRBV6-5
clone size: once
J gene: TRBJ1-1
D gene: TRBD1

CDR3 DNA: TGTGCCAGCATGCAACAGGGGTTCATCGGGGAGCTGTTTTTT
CDR3 protein: CASMQQGFIGELFF
V gene: TRBV27
clone size: once
J gene: TRBJ2-2
D gene: TRBD1

CDR3 DNA: TGTGCCTGGAGTGCGGGACAGGGTGACGACGAGCAGTACTTC
CDR3 protein: CAWSAGQGDDEQYF
V gene: TRBV30
clone size: NA
J gene: TRBJ2-7
D gene: TRBD1

CDR3 DNA: TGTGCCAGCATGGCGGGGGCAGCCTACGAGCAGTACTTC
CDR3 protein: CASMAGAAYEQYF
V gene: TRBV27
clone size: NA
J gene: TRBJ2-7
D gene: NA

CDR3 DNA: TGTGCCAGCAGTTACCGCCGGCAGGGAATCAATGGCTACACCTTC
CDR3 protein: CASSYRRQGINGYTF
V gene: TRBV6-5
clone size: NA
J gene: TRBJ1-2
D gene: NA

CDR3 DNA: TGTGCCAGCAGTGACGGCAATCAGCCCCAGCATTTT
CDR3 protein: CASSDGNQPQHF
V gene: TRBV6-1
clone size: NA
J gene: TRBJ1-5
D gene: NA

CDR3 DNA: TGTGCCAGCAGTGAAGCAGGGGAACTCGAGACCCAGTACTTC
CDR3 protein: CASSEAGELETQYF
V gene: TRBV2
clone size: NA
J gene: TRBJ2-5
D gene: NA

CDR3 DNA: TGTGCCAGCTCACCAGATCAGGGGGCCAGAAACACCATATATTTT
CDR3 protein: CASSPDQGARNTIYF
V gene: TRBV18
clone size: NA
J gene: TRBJ1-3
D gene: TRBD1

CDR3 DNA: TGTGCCAGCAGCTCCAAGACAGCGAACTCCTACGAGCAGTACTTC
CDR3 protein: CASSSKTANSYEQYF
V gene: TRBV7-9
clone size: NA
J gene: TRBJ2-7
D gene: NA

CDR3 DNA: TGTGCCAGCAGCGCGGCTGGGGGCGCTGAAGCTTTCTTT
CDR3 protein: CASSAAGGAEAFF
V gene: TRBV9
clone size: NA
J gene: TRBJ1-1
D gene: NA

CDR3 DNA: TGTGCCAGCACCCCGGCCACTGCCGGGTACGAGCAGTACTTC
CDR3 protein: CASTPATAGYEQYF
V gene: TRBV28
clone size: NA
J gene: TRBJ2-7
D gene: NA

CDR3 DNA: TGTGCCAGCAGTTTCAGGGGGGATTATCAGCCCCAGCATTTT
CDR3 protein: CASSFRGDYQPQHF
V gene: TRBV28
clone size: NA
J gene: TRBJ1-5
D gene: TRBD1

CDR3 DNA: TGTGCCAGCAGCCTTTCCAGGGTTGTTCAGCCCCAGCATTTT
CDR3 protein: CASSLSRVVQPQHF
V gene: TRBV28
clone size: NA
J gene: TRBJ1-5
D gene: NA

CDR3 DNA: TGTGCCAGCAGCGATGGCGGGAGTGGCACCGGGGAGCTGTTTTTT
CDR3 protein: CASSDGGSGTGELFF
V gene: TRBV2
clone size: NA
J gene: TRBJ2-2
D gene: TRBD2

CDR3 DNA: TGTGCCAGCAGCTTATCGGTCACTGAAGCTTTCTTT
CDR3 protein: CASSLSVTEAFF
V gene: TRBV5-6
clone size: NA
J gene: TRBJ1-1
D gene: NA

CDR3 DNA: TGTGCCAGCAGTAAAAGACGGGGGGGGGAGACCCAGTACTTC
CDR3 protein: CASSKRRGGETQYF
V gene: TRBV28
clone size: NA
J gene: TRBJ2-5
D gene: TRBD2

CDR3 DNA: TGTGCCAGTAGTATAGATCAGGGATCAATCTCCTACAATGAGCAGTTCTTC
CDR3 protein: CASSIDQGSISYNEQFF
V gene: TRBV19
clone size: NA
J gene: TRBJ2-1
D gene: NA

CDR3 DNA: TGCGCCAGCAGCCAAGAAGGGACTGGCGGGGAGCTGTTTTTT
CDR3 protein: CASSQEGTGGELFF
V gene: TRBV4-1
clone size: few
J gene: TRBJ2-2
D gene: NA

CDR3 DNA: TGTGCCAGCCTCGGGACTTTTTACTCCTACAATGAGCAGTTCTTC
CDR3 protein: CASLGTFYSYNEQFF
V gene: TRBV6-1
clone size: NA
J gene: TRBJ2-1
D gene: NA

CDR3 DNA: TGTGCCAGCTCACCGCCCTCGGACAGGGGGGAGACCCAGTACTTC
CDR3 protein: CASSPPSDRGETQYF
V gene: TRBV18
clone size: NA
J gene: TRBJ2-5
D gene: TRBD1

CDR3 DNA: TGCGCCAGCAGCCAGACCCTGACAGGGCCGGCCCAGCATTTT
CDR3 protein: CASSQTLTGPAQHF
V gene: TRBV4-1
clone size: NA
J gene: TRBJ1-5
D gene: TRBD1

CDR3 DNA: TGTGCCAGCAGTAACCTGGGACAGGGGGCCTACAATGAGCAGTTCTTC
CDR3 protein: CASSNLGQGAYNEQFF
V gene: TRBV28
clone size: NA
J gene: TRBJ2-1
D gene: TRBD1

CDR3 DNA: TGTGCCAGCAGGAGGGACAGGGGGGGACAAGAGACCCAGTACTTC
CDR3 protein: CASRRDRGGQETQYF
V gene: TRBV25-1
clone size: NA
J gene: TRBJ2-5
D gene: TRBD1